This T cell receptor (beta chain) comes out of a study of blood T cell repertoires in COVID-19. Participant ages covered roughly 18 to 90 years across some 25 US areas. The study counted Cohort 3 donors as recovered given two negative PCRs, clearance, or symptom resolution. TCRdb keeps only in-frame clones here, not all; method: immunoSEQ multiplex PCR. The repertoire holds some 350,000 clones, with about 90% as singletons. V shed 8 bases and J 5 bases; nucleotides not matched to a gene: 6. This CDR3 region has 13 residues. Germline CDR1 reads SEHNR; CDR2 reads FQNEAQ (reference sequence). V is TRBV7-9 and J is TRBJ2-4; TRBD1 matches at 7 bases. This receptor was obtained from a woman under 40 who had recovered from COVID-19. Material for sequencing was PBMCs or T cells enriched from blood (not recorded which). The CDR3 sequence is CASVRQGENIQYF. The CDR3 DNA sequence: TGTGCCAGCGTAAGACAGGGAGAAAACATTCAGTACTTC.